The 23 T cell receptor beta chains in this list originate from one sample, sequenced in a study of beta chain features in type 1 diabetes. The isolated RNA, all of it, was reverse transcribed, so expressed TCRB transcripts were what got sequenced. Produced via immunoSEQ multiplex PCR; TCRdb's table is partial and in-frame only. This sample has some 410,000 clones; about 10% occur once, and the top ten carry less than 0.06%. The sequencing input was naive CD4+ T cells from blood. These receptors originate from a young woman in good health.

J is TRBJ2-5 and V is TRBV6-5, with a weak D call TRBD2 (6 bases). The V and J ends lost 6 bases and 9 bases respectively, with 20 bases between them. The CDR3 is 14 amino acids. The V gene's germline CDR1 is MNHEY and CDR2 SVGAGI. The CDR3 region has the DNA TGTGCCAGCAGGTCCCCCGGGACTGTGGTGTCCCAGTACTTC. Translation: CASRSPGTVVSQYF.

This chain uses TRBV4-3 with TRBJ2-6; D gene uncertain. The germline V and J ends were trimmed by 1 base and 2 bases, with 6 bases remaining between them. Germline lookup yields CDR1 LGHNA and CDR2 YSLEER. The CDR3 totals 15 residues. The CDR3 region is CASSQVVTGANVLTF. The CDR3 coding sequence is TGCGCCAGCAGCCAAGTTGTGACTGGGGCCAACGTCCTGACTTTC.

A few counts support this clone. The gene calls are TRBV14 and TRBJ1-2; D unclear. The germline V and J ends were trimmed by 1 base and 8 bases, with 17 bases remaining between them. Germline V gene data show CDR1 as SGHDN and CDR2 as FVKESK. The CDR3 sequence is 15 residues long. CDR3 region: CASSQAGGELGGYTF. The DNA of the CDR3 is TGTGCCAGCAGCCAAGCCGGCGGGGAGCTCGGCGGCTACACCTTC.

This chain uses TRBV28 with TRBJ1-3; TRBD1 aligns across 7 bases. Germline trimming cut 4 bases from V and 14 bases from J; bases unmatched to any gene: 11. Germline V gene lookup returns CDR1 MDHEN and CDR2 SYDVKM. The length of the CDR3 is 13 residues. For the CDR3, the DNA is TGTGCCAGCAGTTCCGCCGCCTGGGACAGCGTATATTTT. Translating gives CASSSAAWDSVYF.

V gene TRBV9 combines with J gene TRBJ1-2; no clear D. The CDR3 runs to 14 residues. The germline CDR1 and CDR2 sequences are SGDLS and YYNGEE. Trimming took off 0 bases at V and 3 bases at J, with 9 bases between the two ends. CDR3 nucleotides: TGTGCCAGCAGCGTAGGGTACAGAGACTATGGCTACACCTTC. It yields the protein CASSVGYRDYGYTF. Supplemented by reference TRBV9 and TRBJ1-2, the full variable domain reads DSGVTQTPKHLITATGQRVTLRCSPRSGDLSVYWYQQSLDQGLQFLIQYYNGEERAKGNILERFSAQQFPDLHSELNLSSLELGDSALYFCASSVGYRDYGYTFGSGTRLTVV.

Regarding this clone: This CDR3 is also generated by other DNA sequences in the sample. V usage is TRBV20-1 and J usage is TRBJ2-5; D remains ambiguous. Germline V gene sequence: CDR1 DFQATT, CDR2 SNEGSKA (reference sequence). This CDR3 has 11 amino acids. The germline V and J ends were trimmed by 6 bases and 5 bases, with 10 bases remaining between them. This CDR3 reads CSARPGETQYF. CDR3 nucleotides: TGCAGTGCCAGACCCGGGGAGACCCAGTACTTC.

Turning to this clone: Within the sample, other DNA sequences also encode this same CDR3. V is TRBV7-2 and J is TRBJ1-5; D may be TRBD1 (6 bases). Germline loops: CDR1 SGHTA, CDR2 FQGNSA. The ends were cut back, 6 bases at V and 4 bases at J, with 10 bases in the middle. This CDR3 has 13 residues. Written as DNA, the CDR3 is TGTGCCAGCAGTTCCCAGGGGAATCAGCCCCAGCATTTT. As protein: CASSSQGNQPQHF.

In this sample, this clone turned up a few times. V is TRBV7-2 and J is TRBJ2-7, with 8 bases lining up with TRBD1. This CDR3 has 15 residues. J was trimmed by 2 bases and V by 6 bases; bases with no gene match: 9. The V gene's germline CDR1 is SGHTA and CDR2 FQGNSA. The CDR3 DNA reads TGTGCCAGCAGACCAACGGACAGGGTCCCCTACGAGCAGTACTTC. It yields the protein CASRPTDRVPYEQYF.

This clone was observed a handful of times. The rearrangement links TRBV30 to TRBJ1-2; D unclear. The germline gives CDR1 GTSNPN, CDR2 SVGIG (reference sequence). V was pared by 2 bases and J by 8 bases, with 15 bases between. The CDR3 contains 13 residues. The CDR3 bases are TGTGCCTGGAGTCGAGGGTGGCGTTTCGGCTACACCTTC. This gives the protein CAWSRGWRFGYTF.

This clone was seen a handful of times. The genes are TRBV15 and TRBJ1-2; D call uncertain. CDR3 length: 14 amino acids. Germline assignment: CDR1 LNHNV and CDR2 YYDKDF (reference sequence). Deletions cut 2 bases from V and 6 bases from J, with 13 bases between. The CDR3 here is CATSRRSRTDGYTF. CDR3 nucleotide sequence: TGTGCCACCAGCAGACGATCTCGGACGGATGGCTACACCTTC.

The chain carries TRBV7-3 and TRBJ2-2; 7 bases are a match to TRBD1. The CDR3 contains 15 residues. The germline CDR1 and CDR2 sequences are SGHTA and FQGTGA. Losses at the gene ends were 5 bases for V and 5 bases for J; bases not matched to a gene: 8. The CDR3 spells CASSPRTGATGELFF. The DNA of the CDR3 is TGTGCCAGCAGCCCTCGGACAGGAGCGACCGGGGAGCTGTTTTTT.

The chain has TRBV7-8 and TRBJ2-7; tentatively, D is TRBD2 (5 bases). The germline gives CDR1 SGHVS, CDR2 FQNEAQ. The CDR3 has 18 residues. Trimming left V 2 bases short and J 0 bases short, with 20 bases between. The CDR3 loop reads CASSLSWLVATSSYEQYF. CDR3 nucleotide sequence: TGTGCCAGCAGCTTAAGTTGGCTGGTAGCGACGAGCTCCTACGAGCAGTACTTC.

This clone was seen a handful of times. The V and J genes are TRBV10-3 and TRBJ2-3; possibly TRBD2 for D (7 bases). This CDR3 is built from 14 residues. CDR1 and CDR2 from the germline V gene are ENHRY and SYGVKD. V was cut by 4 bases and J by 2 bases, with 10 bases left in between. This chain's CDR3 is CAISAAGATDTQYF. The CDR3 DNA is TGTGCCATCAGTGCGGCGGGGGCCACAGATACGCAGTATTTT.

In its sample, this clone was seen a few times. The CDR3 DNA reads as TGTGCCAGCAGCCAGGGTCGGAATGAAAAACTGTTTTTT. This translates into CASSQGRNEKLFF. The rearrangement joins TRBV14 to TRBJ1-4; D is uncertain. CDR1 is SGHDN, CDR2 FVKESK, per germline. This CDR3 spans 13 amino acids. The germline V and J ends were trimmed by 3 bases and 5 bases, with 7 bases remaining between them.

This chain links TRBV7-2 with TRBJ2-3, with 8 positions matching TRBD1. Trimming at V came to 5 bases and at J to 4 bases, leaving 8 bases not matched to a gene. This CDR3 has 15 amino acids. Per germline, CDR1 SGHTA and CDR2 FQGNSA. CDR3 protein: CASSPPNRGADTQYF. The DNA of the CDR3 is TGTGCCAGCAGCCCACCGAACAGGGGGGCAGATACGCAGTATTTT.

A few counts support this clone. The chain combines TRBV18 with TRBJ1-2, with D uncertain. Germline CDR1 KGHSH, CDR2 LQKENI. Trimming took off 3 bases at V and 2 bases at J, with 7 bases between the two ends. CDR3 length: 13 residues. CDR3 loop: CASSPETNYGYTF. CDR3 nucleotides: TGTGCCAGCTCACCGGAGACAAACTATGGCTACACCTTC.

This rearrangement joins TRBV5-4 to TRBJ2-7, with a possible D match to TRBD2 (7 bases). The CDR3 consists of 15 residues. The germline V gene has CDR1 SGHNT and CDR2 YYREEE (reference sequence). The ends were cut back, 3 bases at V and 3 bases at J, with 16 bases in the middle. The CDR3, as DNA: TGTGCCAGCAGCTACGGGGGGCTAGCGGACTACGAGCAGTACTTC. This codes for CASSYGGLADYEQYF. The full variable domain, with the rest looked up from reference TRBV5-4 and TRBJ2-7, is ETGVTQSPTHLIKTRGQQVTLRCSSQSGHNTVSWYQQALGQGPQFIFQYYREEENGRGNFPPRFSGLQFPNYSSELNVNALELDDSALYLCASSYGGLADYEQYFGPGTRLTVT.

A few counts support this clone. The J gene is TRBJ2-3, the V gene TRBV28; D not certain. V was clipped by 2 bases and J by 0 bases, with 6 bases between them. This CDR3 has 14 amino acids. Germline V CDR1 and CDR2: MDHEN, SYDVKM. The CDR3 loop reads CASSLRHSTDTQYF. The CDR3 DNA sequence: TGTGCCAGCAGTTTACGCCATAGCACAGATACGCAGTATTTT.

This clone turned up a few times. This chain uses TRBV10-2 with TRBJ2-1; 10 bases match TRBD2. Germline CDR1 is WSHSY and CDR2 is SAAADI. V dropped 7 bases and J dropped 4; count of bases not matched to a gene: 10. This CDR3 is 16 amino acids long. CDR3 DNA sequence: TGCGCCAGCAAGCGATGGAGCGGGAGGGTTTACAATGAGCAGTTCTTC. It encodes CASKRWSGRVYNEQFF.

This chain links TRBV11-3 with TRBJ2-3, with D tentatively TRBD1 (5 bases). Germline CDR1 is SGHNT and CDR2 is YENEEA. The CDR3 contains 19 residues. The germline V and J ends were trimmed by 0 bases and 3 bases, with 22 bases remaining between them. The CDR3 protein is CASSLEVTGRKRLTDTQYF. DNA for the CDR3: TGTGCCAGCAGCTTAGAAGTTACAGGACGAAAACGGTTGACAGATACGCAGTATTTT.

This clone was found a few times. The CDR3 region has the DNA TGCGCCAGCACACTAGAGGGACAAGAGACCCAGTACTTC. It specifies CASTLEGQETQYF. The rearrangement uses TRBV5-1 and TRBJ2-5, with D possibly TRBD2 on 5 matching bases. This CDR3 contains 13 residues. V lost 6 bases and J lost 2, with 11 bases in between. CDR1 and CDR2 from the germline V gene are SGHRS and YFSETQ.

CDR3 region: CASSRSAVEAFF. The CDR3 DNA sequence: TGTGCCAGCAGCCGCTCGGCGGTAGAAGCTTTCTTT. The V call is TRBV2, the J call TRBJ1-1; D gene unclear. CDR1 SNHLY and CDR2 FYNNEI come from the germline V gene. Trimming removed 6 bases from V and 8 bases from J, with 13 bases in between. This CDR3 contains 12 residues.

The sample holds a few counts of this clone. CDR3 residues: CASTSQETQYF. The CDR3 DNA is TGTGCCAGTACCTCTCAAGAGACCCAGTACTTC. The chain uses TRBV19 and TRBJ2-5; no firm D call. Germline V gene sequence: CDR1 LNHDA, CDR2 SQIVND (reference sequence). The CDR3 contains 11 residues. V lost 7 bases and J lost 2, with 5 bases in between.